Presented here are 23 T cell receptor beta chains from one specimen sequenced in a study of blood T cell repertoires in COVID-19. The protocol was immunoSEQ multiplex PCR, while the TCRdb copy is restricted to in-frame clones and leaves out a portion. Among roughly 200,000 clones, roughly 84% were seen once, and the ten largest hold approximately 4.8%. Specimen: peripheral blood. The receptors were gathered from a man in his fifties or sixties with active or convalescent COVID-19.

The V and J genes are TRBV29-1 and TRBJ2-7; D is undetermined. CDR1 and CDR2 (germline): SQVTM, ANQGSEA. Trimming removed 2 bases at V and 3 bases at J, with 5 bases between. The CDR3 is made up of 11 amino acids. The CDR3 sequence: CSVERDYEQYF. Here the CDR3 DNA reads TGCAGCGTTGAACGAGACTACGAGCAGTACTTC.

The J gene is TRBJ2-7, the V gene TRBV11-2, with 11 bases that match TRBD1. Germline V lookup: CDR1 SGHAT, CDR2 FQNNGV. Trimming cost V 4 bases and J 2 bases; bases outside gene matches: 4. This CDR3 is 15 amino acids long. CDR3 coding DNA: TGTGCCAGCAGCTCCGGGACAGGGGGTACCTACGAGCAGTACTTC. Its translation is CASSSGTGGTYEQYF.

The J gene is TRBJ2-1, the V gene TRBV5-1, with D tentatively TRBD1 (6 bases). V was shortened by 4 bases and J by 6 bases, with 20 bases between the two germline ends. CDR3 size: 16 residues. Germline loops: CDR1 SGHRS, CDR2 YFSETQ. The CDR3 DNA reads as TGCGCCAGCAGCGCCCCCCGGGACCAGGGGTCCAATGAGCAGTTCTTC. As protein: CASSAPRDQGSNEQFF.

V usage is TRBV5-4 and J usage is TRBJ1-4; no clear D gene. Germline loops: CDR1 SGHNT, CDR2 YYREEE (reference sequence). V shed 0 bases and J shed 3 bases, with 9 bases lying between them. CDR3 size: 15 residues. CDR3 sequence (DNA): TGTGCCAGCAGCTTGGCCCAGAACGCTAATGAAAAACTGTTTTTT. This encodes CASSLAQNANEKLFF.

This sequence joins TRBV7-9 and TRBJ2-5, with 8 bases that match TRBD2. The CDR3 is 17 amino acids. J was trimmed by 0 bases and V by 3 bases; bases with no gene match: 9. The V gene's germline CDR1 is SEHNR and CDR2 FQNEAQ (reference sequence). The CDR3: CASSFGGERGNQETQYF. Here the CDR3 DNA reads TGTGCCAGCAGCTTTGGAGGCGAGCGGGGGAACCAAGAGACCCAGTACTTC. The full variable domain, its missing parts supplied by reference TRBV7-9 and TRBJ2-5, is DTGVSQNPRHKITKRGQNVTFRCDPISEHNRLYWYRQTLGQGPEFLTYFQNEAQLEKSRLLSDRFSAERPKGSFSTLEIQRTEQGDSAMYLCASSFGGERGNQETQYFGPGTRLLVL.

This sequence joins TRBV5-1 and TRBJ1-3; a weak D match, TRBD1 (5 bases). Germline CDR1 SGHRS, CDR2 YFSETQ. V was shortened by 4 bases and J by 0 bases, with 14 bases between the two germline ends. This CDR3 is built from 16 residues. DNA of the CDR3: TGCGCCAGCAGCCCCTGGAGCGGGACCTCTGGAAACACCATATATTTT. It codes for CASSPWSGTSGNTIYF.

V and J are TRBV4-2 and TRBJ1-2, with D possibly being TRBD1 (5 bases). The length of the CDR3 is 14 residues. Trimming left V 0 bases short and J 0 bases short, with 5 bases between. Germline CDR1 and CDR2: LGHNA and YNFKEQ. The CDR3 DNA reads TGTGCCAGCAGCCAAGACAGGGCTAACTATGGCTACACCTTC. Amino acid sequence: CASSQDRANYGYTF.

This chain uses TRBV5-5 with TRBJ1-2; no clear D gene. This CDR3 has 15 amino acids. Germline values: CDR1 SGHKS, CDR2 YYEKEE (reference sequence). Trimming left V 3 bases short and J 2 bases short, with 14 bases between. The CDR3 protein is CASSWGGGVNYGYTF. As DNA, the CDR3 is TGTGCCAGCAGCTGGGGAGGAGGTGTGAACTATGGCTACACCTTC.

The chain couples TRBV10-3 to TRBJ2-5; possibly TRBD2 for D (5 bases). The V and J ends lost 4 bases and 5 bases respectively, with 20 bases between them. The CDR3 length is 16 residues. Germline CDR1 and CDR2: ENHRY and SYGVKD. The CDR3 bases are TGTGCCATCAGTGGGGCACTGGGGAGAGGAGTGGAGACCCAGTACTTC. It specifies CAISGALGRGVETQYF.

The chain has TRBV4-2 and TRBJ1-5; tentatively, D is TRBD1 (6 bases). There are 16 residues in the CDR3. Per the germline V gene, CDR1 is LGHNA and CDR2 is YNFKEQ. Trimming removed 1 base at V and 2 bases at J, with 12 bases between. The CDR3 DNA follows: TGTGCCAGCAGCCAAGCAGGGGCCGAGGGCAATCAGCCCCAGCATTTT. Amino acid sequence: CASSQAGAEGNQPQHF.

CDR3 sequence: CASSSSGGSSYEQYF. As DNA, the CDR3 is TGTGCCAGCAGCTCTAGCGGGGGAAGCTCCTACGAGCAGTACTTC. The rearrangement uses TRBV7-2 and TRBJ2-7; 10 bases fit TRBD2. The junction had 3 bases not matched to a gene; V was cut back by 4 bases and J by 0 bases. The CDR3 contains 15 residues. Germline lookup yields CDR1 SGHTA and CDR2 FQGNSA.

The rearrangement joins TRBV3-1 (or the pseudogene TRBV3-2) to TRBJ2-1; TRBD1 aligns across 11 bases. Germline CDR1 reads LGHDT; CDR2 reads YNNKEL (reference sequence). Trimming removed 0 bases from V and 2 bases from J; junction bases left unmatched: 3. There are 17 residues in the CDR3. The CDR3 sequence: CASSQDWTGGAYNEQFF. The CDR3 region has the DNA TGTGCCAGCAGCCAAGATTGGACAGGGGGCGCCTACAATGAGCAGTTCTTC.

This sequence joins TRBV12-5 and TRBJ1-5; 7 bases fit TRBD1. Germline CDR1 LGHNT, CDR2 FRNRAP. The V gene end was trimmed by 6 bases and the J gene end by 5 bases; junction bases not matched to a gene: 7. The CDR3 has 14 amino acids. The CDR3 DNA reads TGTGCTAGTGGATTCGGGGACAGCGATCAGCCCCAGCATTTT. Translated, it gives CASGFGDSDQPQHF. The full variable domain, its missing parts supplied by reference TRBV12-5 and TRBJ1-5, is DARVTQTPRHKVTEMGQEVTMRCQPILGHNTVFWYRQTMMQGLELLAYFRNRAPLDDSGMPKDRFSAEMPDATLATLKIQPSEPRDSAVYFCASGFGDSDQPQHFGDGTRLSIL.

This chain uses TRBV11-2 with TRBJ1-2, with D possibly being TRBD1 (5 bases). This CDR3 region has 15 residues. Germline loops: CDR1 SGHAT, CDR2 FQNNGV. With 5 bases removed from V and 3 bases from J, the gap between germline ends came to 16 bases. CDR3 region: CASSHSGARDYGYTF. CDR3 nucleotides: TGTGCCAGCAGCCATAGTGGGGCCCGGGACTATGGCTACACCTTC.

J is TRBJ2-5 and V is TRBV7-2, with TRBD2 identical over 9 bases. V dropped 4 bases and J dropped 2; count of bases not matched to a gene: 5. The V gene's germline CDR1 is SGHTA and CDR2 FQGNSA. This CDR3 is 15 amino acids long. The CDR3 loop reads CASSWAAGGQETQYF. The DNA of the CDR3 is TGTGCCAGCAGCTGGGCCGCGGGGGGGCAAGAGACCCAGTACTTC.

The V call is TRBV21-1, the J call TRBJ1-3; no check of the table's D call, TRBD1, against the DNA was made. TRBV21-1 is a pseudogene locus. This CDR3 is built from 15 residues. CDR3 bases: TGTGCCAGCAGCAAAAAGACAGGATCTGGAAACACCATATATTTT. Amino acids: CASSKKTGSGNTIYF.

This clone was detected once. The rearrangement links TRBV11-1 to TRBJ1-1; D gene uncertain. Germline CDR1 SGHAT, CDR2 FQDESV (reference sequence). V dropped 1 base and J dropped 0 bases, with 6 bases sitting between them. This CDR3 spans 14 amino acids. CDR3 DNA: TGTGCCAGCAGCTTAGACAGATTGAACACTGAAGCTTTCTTT. Translation: CASSLDRLNTEAFF.

The chain joins TRBV28 to TRBJ1-4, with 7 bases that match TRBD1. The ends lost 3 bases at V and 6 bases at J; junction bases unmatched: 4. The CDR3 runs 14 residues. Germline V gene data show CDR1 as MDHEN and CDR2 as SYDVKM. The CDR3 sequence: CASSFGQEHEKLFF. The CDR3 region has the DNA TGTGCCAGCAGTTTCGGACAGGAACATGAAAAACTGTTTTTT.

The rearrangement joins TRBV2 to TRBJ2-7; the D gene is possibly TRBD2 (5 bases). V dropped 3 bases and J dropped 3 bases, with 12 bases sitting between them. The CDR3 runs to 14 residues. CDR1 is SNHLY and CDR2 is FYNNEI in the germline V gene. The chain's CDR3 is CASSEVPRGYEQYF. In nucleotides, the CDR3 is TGTGCCAGCAGTGAGGTCCCACGGGGCTACGAGCAGTACTTC.

This chain uses TRBV29-1 with TRBJ1-6; TRBD1 matches 7 bases. CDR3 length: 12 residues. The V and J ends lost 4 bases and 10 bases, in that order; junction bases with no gene match: 4. CDR1 is SQVTM and CDR2 is ANQGSEA in the germline V gene. The CDR3 nucleotides read TGCAGCGTTGGAAACAGGGGATCACCCCTCCACTTT. This encodes CSVGNRGSPLHF.

The chain carries TRBV19 and TRBJ1-2, with D maybe TRBD1 (6 bases). Per the germline V gene, CDR1 is LNHDA and CDR2 is SQIVND (reference sequence). V dropped 7 bases and J dropped 2 bases, with 11 bases sitting between them. This CDR3 comprises 13 residues. CDR3 sequence reads: CASTEQGNYGYTF. The CDR3 nucleotides are TGTGCCAGTACCGAGCAGGGGAACTATGGCTACACCTTC.

V is TRBV5-4 and J is TRBJ2-7, with TRBD1 matching 9 bases. The CDR3 covers 15 residues. Looked up from germline, CDR1 is SGHNT and CDR2 is YYREEE (reference sequence). J gave up 3 bases and V 2 bases, and 6 bases lay outside the gene matches. The CDR3 DNA follows: TGTGCCAGCAGCTTATTTGGGACAGGGTACTACGAGCAGTACTTC. Translated: CASSLFGTGYYEQYF. The whole variable domain, remainder taken from reference TRBV5-4 and TRBJ2-7, is ETGVTQSPTHLIKTRGQQVTLRCSSQSGHNTVSWYQQALGQGPQFIFQYYREEENGRGNFPPRFSGLQFPNYSSELNVNALELDDSALYLCASSLFGTGYYEQYFGPGTRLTVT.

V and J are TRBV7-6 and TRBJ1-3; 9 bases align to TRBD1. This CDR3 comprises 19 residues. J was trimmed by 2 bases and V by 1 base; bases with no gene match: 12. Looked up from germline, CDR1 is SGHVS and CDR2 is FNYEAQ. Here the CDR3 DNA reads TGTGCCAGCAGCTTAGGTGGCGGGACAGGGCTTCAGGCTGGAAACACCATATATTTT. This sequence encodes CASSLGGGTGLQAGNTIYF.